The 21 T cell receptor beta chains below were found in one sample sequenced in a study of blood T cell repertoires in COVID-19. Clones were sequenced by immunoSEQ multiplex PCR, and TCRdb holds only the in-frame ones, with some missing. Of around 200,000 clones listed, 75% to 90% are singletons. Sequencing was done on a sample of peripheral blood. Receptors originate from a man aged 35-49 years with acute or convalescent COVID-19.

The rearrangement uses TRBV6-2 or TRBV6-3 and TRBJ1-2; a possible D gene is TRBD1 (6 bases). This CDR3 region has 14 residues. Trimming took 4 bases from V and 4 from J, leaving 13 bases between them. Germline loops: CDR1 MNHEY, CDR2 SVGEGT. The CDR3 is CASSFQGSGYGYTF. The CDR3 DNA sequence: TGTGCCAGCAGTTTTCAGGGGTCGGGCTATGGCTACACCTTC.

Concerning this clone itself: This CDR3 is also generated by other DNA sequences in the sample. This rearrangement joins TRBV28 to TRBJ1-5, with 10 nucleotides matching TRBD1. V gave up 6 bases and J gave up 5 bases; unmatched junction bases: 7. Germline values: CDR1 MDHEN, CDR2 SYDVKM. The CDR3 spans 15 residues. The CDR3 spells CASSPGTGDYQPQHF. CDR3 sequence (DNA): TGTGCCAGCAGCCCCGGGACAGGGGACTATCAGCCCCAGCATTTT.

Written as DNA, the CDR3 is TGTGCCAGCAGCGTTGGAGGGGGCCATGATCAGCCCCAGCATTTT. It codes for CASSVGGGHDQPQHF. The chain has TRBV9 and TRBJ1-5; 7 bases fit TRBD1. Germline V gene lookup returns CDR1 SGDLS and CDR2 YYNGEE. There are 15 residues in the CDR3. V was pared by 2 bases and J by 5 bases, with 7 bases of the junction left unmatched.

The chain is built from TRBV6-2 or TRBV6-3 and TRBJ2-7; 12 bases line up with TRBD2. This CDR3 has 19 residues. CDR1 and CDR2 (germline): MNHEY, SVGEGT. Germline trimming cut 0 bases from V and 6 bases from J; bases unmatched to any gene: 15. The CDR3 here is CASSYSMRASGGVGTEQYF. The CDR3 region has the DNA TGTGCCAGCAGTTACTCGATGAGGGCTAGCGGGGGGGTAGGGACCGAGCAGTACTTC.

As concerns this clone: One end of the junction does not line up with germline, which may come from a read error. The chain employs TRBV7-2 and TRBJ2-2; TRBD2 aligns across 8 bases. This CDR3 has 17 residues. The germline V gene has CDR1 SGHTA and CDR2 FQGNSA. The CDR3 DNA sequence: TGTGCCAGCAGCGTAGCGGGACTTCCTGGGGCAACCGGGGAGCTGTTTTTT. Its protein product is CASSVAGLPGATGELFF.

Regarding this clone: The CDR3 does not end in the conserved phenylalanine or tryptophan, so this is likely a read error. The DNA is omitted, as the CDR3 cannot be located on it reliably, and the CDR3 follows TCRdb's listing. This chain uses TRBV23-1 with TRBJ1-2. TRBV23-1 is reported as an ORF; its role is uncertain. Counting both end residues, the CDR3 totals 9 amino acids. CDR3 residues: CASSQSYRD.

The chain couples TRBV2 to TRBJ1-2; TRBD1 is a possible D gene (6 bases). V was cut by 2 bases and J by 6 bases, with 25 bases left in between. The CDR3 spans 18 residues. Germline values: CDR1 SNHLY, CDR2 FYNNEI. The CDR3 spells CASSELLRARTGKNGYTF. CDR3 sequence (DNA): TGTGCCAGCAGTGAACTATTGAGGGCTCGAACAGGGAAAAATGGCTACACCTTC.

The chain links TRBV20-1 to TRBJ1-5; D gene uncertain. V lost 3 bases and J lost 5, with 8 bases in between. The CDR3 loop spans 12 amino acids. The germline CDR1 and CDR2 sequences are DFQATT and SNEGSKA (reference sequence). CDR3 residues: CSASVGDQPQHF. CDR3 sequence (DNA): TGCAGTGCTAGTGTCGGGGATCAGCCCCAGCATTTT.

This chain uses TRBV5-6 with TRBJ2-2, with D maybe TRBD2 (5 bases). The V gene's germline CDR1 is SGHDT and CDR2 YYEEEE. The V end lost 4 bases, the J end lost 6 bases, and 7 bases lay between the germline ends. The CDR3 loop spans 12 amino acids. CDR3 sequence: CASSAGAGELFF. The CDR3 region has the DNA TGTGCCAGCAGCGCGGGTGCCGGGGAGCTGTTTTTT.

The gene calls are TRBV10-3 and TRBJ1-1; weak D call: TRBD1 (6 bases). In germline, CDR1 is ENHRY, CDR2 SYGVKD. The CDR3 runs 16 residues. The ends were cut back, 2 bases at V and 5 bases at J, with 18 bases in the middle. The CDR3 reads CAISERGGKSGTEAFF. Written as DNA, the CDR3 is TGTGCCATCAGTGAGAGGGGGGGTAAATCGGGGACTGAAGCTTTCTTT.

The chain employs TRBV10-3 and TRBJ2-3; 8 bases align to TRBD2. The germline gives CDR1 ENHRY, CDR2 SYGVKD. The length of the CDR3 is 15 residues. V gave up 2 bases and J gave up 2 bases; unmatched junction bases: 3. The CDR3 bases are TGTGCCATCAGTGAGCTAGCGGGTCCCACAGATACGCAGTATTTT. Amino acid sequence: CAISELAGPTDTQYF.

The chain uses TRBV24-1 and TRBJ1-2; a possible D gene is TRBD1 (6 bases). Germline loops: CDR1 KGHDR, CDR2 SFDVKD. Between the trimmed V and J ends, which lost 4 bases and 0 bases, there was a span of 14 bases. This CDR3 contains 16 residues. The CDR3 reads CATSEGTGTANYGYTF. For the CDR3, the DNA is TGTGCCACCAGTGAGGGAACAGGGACCGCTAACTATGGCTACACCTTC.

This clone was counted only a few times. This chain uses TRBV7-8 with TRBJ1-1; a weak D match, TRBD1 (5 bases). Trimming pared 5 bases from V and 4 bases from J, leaving 14 bases between. The CDR3 is 14 amino acids. Germline V gives CDR1 SGHVS, CDR2 FQNEAQ. The CDR3 spells CASSPGLWGTEAFF. For the CDR3, the DNA is TGTGCCAGCAGCCCGGGACTTTGGGGCACTGAAGCTTTCTTT.

The chain is built from TRBV18 and TRBJ2-7; 10 bases line up with TRBD2. The germline V gene has CDR1 KGHSH and CDR2 LQKENI. The V and J ends lost 0 bases and 6 bases, in that order; junction bases with no gene match: 2. The CDR3 loop spans 14 amino acids. The CDR3 here is CASSPPGLAAEQYF. The DNA of the CDR3 is TGTGCCAGCTCACCACCTGGACTAGCGGCCGAGCAGTACTTC.

This clone was counted a few times. The genes are TRBV6-5 and TRBJ2-7, with TRBD1 identical over 8 bases. The germline CDR1 and CDR2 sequences are MNHEY and SVGAGI. V dropped 10 bases and J dropped 4; count of bases not matched to a gene: 9. The CDR3 sequence is 13 residues long. CDR3 nucleotides: TGTGCCATCACCGGACAGGGAAATTACGAGCAGTACTTC. Translation: CAITGQGNYEQYF.

This rearrangement joins TRBV19 to TRBJ2-5; a possible D gene is TRBD1 (5 bases). CDR1 and CDR2 (germline): LNHDA, SQIVND (reference sequence). The CDR3 has 14 amino acids. Between the trimmed V and J ends, which lost 5 bases and 4 bases, there was a span of 14 bases. CDR3 amino acids: CASSHPQGRETQYF. The CDR3 DNA sequence: TGTGCCAGTAGTCATCCTCAGGGTCGAGAGACCCAGTACTTC.

The chain has TRBV18 and TRBJ2-5, with a weak D call TRBD2 (5 bases). V lost 0 bases, J lost 5 bases, and 16 bases lay in between. This CDR3 is 16 amino acids long. Germline V gene sequence: CDR1 KGHSH, CDR2 LQKENI. CDR3 in amino acids: CASSPPFIDGGETQYF. The CDR3 bases are TGTGCCAGCTCACCACCCTTCATCGACGGCGGGGAGACCCAGTACTTC.

V is TRBV3-1 (or the pseudogene TRBV3-2) and J is TRBJ1-2; 11 positions agree with TRBD1. The CDR3 runs to 15 residues. Germline trimming cut 3 bases from V and 4 bases from J; bases unmatched to any gene: 4. CDR1 and CDR2 from the germline V gene are LGHDT and YNNKEL (reference sequence). CDR3 nucleotide sequence: TGTGCCAGCAGCCAGGACAGGGGGCGTAGCTATGGCTACACCTTC. The encoded protein is CASSQDRGRSYGYTF.

The rearrangement links TRBV28 to TRBJ1-1, with a tentative D call TRBD1 (5 bases). The V end lost 0 bases, the J end lost 2 bases, and 10 bases lay between the germline ends. Germline lookup yields CDR1 MDHEN and CDR2 SYDVKM. This CDR3 spans 15 amino acids. The CDR3 DNA follows: TGTGCCAGCAGTTTATGGGGTACAGGTAACACTGAAGCTTTCTTT. It translates to CASSLWGTGNTEAFF.

This clone came up once. CDR3 bases: TGTGCCAGCAGCTCCCCTAGCGGGGGGGACAATGAGCAGTTCTTC. Translated, it gives CASSSPSGGDNEQFF. The chain has TRBV7-9 and TRBJ2-1; TRBD2 aligns across 12 bases. The CDR3 extends over 15 amino acids. The V segment lost 4 bases and the J segment 5 bases; nucleotides outside the gene matches: 3. Germline CDR1 and CDR2: SEHNR and FQNEAQ (reference sequence).

The CDR3 DNA sequence: TGTGCCAGCAGTTTCCTGGGCGGGGCGAACACCGGGGAGCTGTTTTTT. It encodes CASSFLGGANTGELFF. The gene calls are TRBV6-5 and TRBJ2-2; maybe TRBD2 (6 bases). The length of the CDR3 is 16 residues. Trimming took off 4 bases at V and 0 bases at J, with 12 bases between the two ends. Germline loops: CDR1 MNHEY, CDR2 SVGAGI.